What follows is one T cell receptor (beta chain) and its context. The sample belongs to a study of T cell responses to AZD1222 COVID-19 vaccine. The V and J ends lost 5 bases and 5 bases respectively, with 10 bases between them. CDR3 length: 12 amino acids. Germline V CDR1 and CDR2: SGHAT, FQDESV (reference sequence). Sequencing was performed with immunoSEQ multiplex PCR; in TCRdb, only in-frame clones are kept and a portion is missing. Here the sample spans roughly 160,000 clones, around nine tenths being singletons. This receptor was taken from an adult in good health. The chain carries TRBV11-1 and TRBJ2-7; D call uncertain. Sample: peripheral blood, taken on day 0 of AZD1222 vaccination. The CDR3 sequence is CASSPNTDEQYF. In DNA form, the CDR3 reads TGTGCCAGCAGCCCAAACACCGACGAGCAGTACTTC.